This paragraph reports one T cell receptor beta chain. Generated by immunoSEQ multiplex PCR, the TCRdb table keeps only in-frame clones and is missing some. The sample records some 490,000 clones, 75% to 90% being singletons. This CDR3 is 15 amino acids long. With 3 bases removed from V and 4 bases from J, the gap between germline ends came to 15 bases. Germline CDR1 is KGHSH and CDR2 is LQKENI. This record comes from a study of blood T cell repertoires in COVID-19. The chain combines TRBV18 with TRBJ1-2; TRBD1 might be the D (5 bases). Sequences were obtained from PBMCs or T cells enriched from blood (not recorded which). The receptor's source is a woman aged 60-75 years who had recovered from COVID-19. The CDR3 protein is CASSPGQGTGYGYTF. The DNA of the CDR3 is TGTGCCAGCTCACCCGGTCAGGGAACTGGCTATGGCTACACCTTC.